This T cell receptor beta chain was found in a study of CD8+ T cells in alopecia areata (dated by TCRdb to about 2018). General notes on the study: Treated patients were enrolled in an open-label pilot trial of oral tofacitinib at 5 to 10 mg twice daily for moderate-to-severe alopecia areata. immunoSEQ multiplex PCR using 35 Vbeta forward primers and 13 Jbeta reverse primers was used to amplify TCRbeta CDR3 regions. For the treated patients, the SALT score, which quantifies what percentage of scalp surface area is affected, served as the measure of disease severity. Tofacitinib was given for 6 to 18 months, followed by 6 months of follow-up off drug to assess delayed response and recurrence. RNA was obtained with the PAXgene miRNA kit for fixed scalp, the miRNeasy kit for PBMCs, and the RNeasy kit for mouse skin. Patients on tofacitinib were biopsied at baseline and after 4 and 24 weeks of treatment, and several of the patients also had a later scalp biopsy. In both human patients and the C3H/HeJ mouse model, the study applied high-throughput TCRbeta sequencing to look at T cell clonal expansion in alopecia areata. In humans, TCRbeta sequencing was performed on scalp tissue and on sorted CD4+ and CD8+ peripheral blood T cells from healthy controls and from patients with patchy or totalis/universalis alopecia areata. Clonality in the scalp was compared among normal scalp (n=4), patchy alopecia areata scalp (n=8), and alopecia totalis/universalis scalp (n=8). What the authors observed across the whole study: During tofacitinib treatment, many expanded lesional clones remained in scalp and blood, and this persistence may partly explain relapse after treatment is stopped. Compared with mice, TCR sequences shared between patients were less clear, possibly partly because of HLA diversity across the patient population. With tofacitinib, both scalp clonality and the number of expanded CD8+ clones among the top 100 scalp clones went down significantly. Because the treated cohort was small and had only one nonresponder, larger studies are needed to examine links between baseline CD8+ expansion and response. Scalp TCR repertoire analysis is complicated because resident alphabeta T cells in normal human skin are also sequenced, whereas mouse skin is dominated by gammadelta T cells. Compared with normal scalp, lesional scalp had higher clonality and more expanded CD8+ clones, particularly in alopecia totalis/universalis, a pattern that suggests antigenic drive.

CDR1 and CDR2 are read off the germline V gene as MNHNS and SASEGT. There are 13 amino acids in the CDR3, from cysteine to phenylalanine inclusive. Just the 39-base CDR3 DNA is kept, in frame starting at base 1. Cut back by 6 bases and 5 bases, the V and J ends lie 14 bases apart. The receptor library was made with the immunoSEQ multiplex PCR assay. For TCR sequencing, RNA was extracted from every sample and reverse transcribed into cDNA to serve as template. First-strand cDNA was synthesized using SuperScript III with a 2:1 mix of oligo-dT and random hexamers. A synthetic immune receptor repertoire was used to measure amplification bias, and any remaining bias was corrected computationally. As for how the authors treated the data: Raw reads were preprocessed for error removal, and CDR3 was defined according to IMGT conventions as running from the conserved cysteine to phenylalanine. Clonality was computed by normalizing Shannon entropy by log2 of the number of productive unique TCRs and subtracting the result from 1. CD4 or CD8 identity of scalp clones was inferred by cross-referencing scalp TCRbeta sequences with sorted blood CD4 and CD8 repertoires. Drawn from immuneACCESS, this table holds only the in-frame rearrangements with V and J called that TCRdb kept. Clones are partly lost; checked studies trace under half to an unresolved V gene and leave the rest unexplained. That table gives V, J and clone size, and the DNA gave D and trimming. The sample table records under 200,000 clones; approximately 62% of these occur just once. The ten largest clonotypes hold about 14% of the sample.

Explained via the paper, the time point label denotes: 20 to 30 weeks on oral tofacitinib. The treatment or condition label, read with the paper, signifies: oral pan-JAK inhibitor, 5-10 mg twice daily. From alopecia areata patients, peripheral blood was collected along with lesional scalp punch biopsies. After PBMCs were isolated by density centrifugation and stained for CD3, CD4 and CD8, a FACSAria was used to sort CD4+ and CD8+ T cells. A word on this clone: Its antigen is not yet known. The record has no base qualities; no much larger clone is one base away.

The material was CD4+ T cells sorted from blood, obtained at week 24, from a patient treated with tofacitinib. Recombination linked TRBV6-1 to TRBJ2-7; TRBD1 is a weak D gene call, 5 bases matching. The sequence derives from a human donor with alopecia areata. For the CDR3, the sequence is CASRGALLNEQYF. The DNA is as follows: TGTGCCAGCAGAGGGGCGCTCCTTAACGAGCAGTACTTC.